This T cell receptor beta chain was captured by sequencing in a study of identifying expanded T cells in peripheral blood. Study conclusions and caveats: Over approximately two and four weeks, about 15 and 18 clones changed, versus around 1.3 between replicates. Variance in clone template counts between approximately 2-week samples significantly increased with total template count across all healthy donors.

The sample holds a few counts of this clone. Its antigen remains unidentified. Method: immunoSEQ multiplex PCR; TCRdb's copy keeps in-frame clones and lacks some. Here the sample spans under 150,000 clones, 80% to 90% being singletons. During the collection period, no donor immune events like infections were recorded. V was pared by 4 bases and J by 2 bases, with 5 bases between. The germline gives CDR1 SNHLY, CDR2 FYNNEI. The CDR3 has 12 amino acids. The chain links TRBV2 to TRBJ1-2, with no clear D. The specimen sequenced was blood. This receptor was identified in a person between 18 and 75 years old in good health. The CDR3 is CASSAVNYGYTF. The CDR3 region has the DNA TGTGCCAGCAGTGCCGTAAACTATGGCTACACCTTC. Full variable domain (rest looked up from reference TRBV2 and TRBJ1-2): EPEVTQTPSHQVTQMGQEVILRCVPISNHLYFYWYRQILGQKVEFLVSFYNNEISEKSEIFDDQFSVERPDGSNFTLKIRSTKLEDSAMYFCASSAVNYGYTFGSGTRLTVV.